This section outlines one T cell receptor beta chain sequence together with its context. No antigen is known for it. Base quality data are lacking; no much larger clone is found one base away. TCRbeta CDR3 regions were amplified from genomic DNA by means of the immunoSEQ Assay, a bias-controlled multiplex PCR. On the study's bioinformatics: Within the assay, amplification of reference gene primers was used to estimate how many nucleated cells each sample contained. Sequence reads were collapsed and filtered to measure the absolute abundance of every unique TCRbeta CDR3 rearrangement. For each sample, productive Simpson clonality was calculated as the square root of Simpson's diversity index over productive rearrangements. TCRdb obtained this table from immuneACCESS and retained in-frame rearrangements with V and J assigned. These tables miss some clones; where compared with another copy, unresolved V genes account for less than half of the shortfall, and the remainder is unexplained. Clone size and the V and J calls come from that table; the DNA yielded D and trimming. The sample records roughly 290,000 clones, about nine tenths of which are singletons. The ten largest clonotypes hold more than 6% of the sample.

The sample is drawn from a study of blood T cell repertoires in COVID-19 (dated by TCRdb to about 2020). Regarding the complete study: Collaborator samples came from the United States, Italy and Spain and covered acute and convalescent phases of COVID-19. The prospective study material was composed of cDNA or gDNA derived from T cells, B-cell-depleted T cells, or PBMCs. The dataset comprised deeply sampled blood TCRbeta repertoires from subjects exposed to, actively infected with, or recovered from COVID-19. The repertoires were made available in a free public database intended to serve as a resource for research on the immune response to SARS-CoV-2. Samples were obtained from the ongoing ImmuneRACE study (first 160 participants) and from 1,200 or so subjects provided by 6 global collaborators. Nearly every sample came with metadata listing a de-identified subject ID, COVID-19 status, age in years and sex. Where available, HLA class I and class II types were obtained from metadata supplied by the sample provider rather than from assay-based typing.

Points the paper makes about the study in general: The amount of clinical and demographic metadata varied by source and participant and was provided uncurated.

One collaborating source in Seattle enrolled patients while the patients were actively infected and followed the patients over time throughout the course of disease. Whole blood was collected in K2EDTA tubes by collaborating institutions according to the institutions' own protocols. For TCRbeta analysis, collaborators shipped samples in one of three forms: frozen whole blood, isolated PBMCs, or DNA extracted from either of those sample types. CDR1 and CDR2 were assigned from the germline V gene as SGHDN and FVKESK. The CDR3 starts with the cysteine, ends with the phenylalanine, and has 14 residues. The CDR3 DNA has 42 bases and is translated from base 1. The junction carries 8 bases between V and J, which are trimmed by 1 base and 2 bases respectively.

The clonotype originates from a woman aged 25 to 39 with COVID-19, enrolled during active disease. Source material: peripheral blood. The chain is encoded by TRBV14 joined to TRBJ2-5; the D gene is not confidently resolved. The CDR3 region has the sequence CASSQGFRQETQYF. At the DNA level, the sequence is TGTGCCAGCAGCCAAGGGTTCCGGCAAGAGACCCAGTACTTC.